This T cell receptor beta chain appears in the sequencing data of a study of blood T cells in healthy people across ages. The V end lost 0 bases, the J end lost 11 bases, and 14 bases lay between the germline ends. The CDR3 spans 15 residues. Germline V gives CDR1 MNHEY, CDR2 SVGEGT. Primed by a sample-barcoded 5' primer and a J-beta primer mix, a second PCR proceeded for about 7 to 11 cycles. TCRdb re-called the 5' RACE reads with MiXCR, one entry per CDR3 protein. The table includes under 750,000 distinct CDR3 sequences, 40% to 50% detected once. The specimen was blood. The receptor comes from a man aged 80 or over in good health. The chain uses TRBV6-2 or TRBV6-3 and TRBJ1-6, with D uncertain. CDR3 region: CASSYSTGNGAPLHF. CDR3 sequence (DNA): TGTGCCAGCAGTTACTCGACCGGGAATGGGGCACCCCTCCACTTT.